These 27 T cell receptor beta chains originate from one sample sequenced in a study of cytomegalovirus exposure and HLA in healthy donors. Researchers ran the PCR with 60 Vbeta and 13 Jbeta primers. This table comes from immunoSEQ multiplex PCR, and its TCRdb copy is limited to in-frame clones, with some not included. The repertoire holds roughly 150,000 clones, 80% seen once, with about 2.2% in the top ten. Sequencing used PBMCs. These receptors were collected from a man between 25 and 39 years old in good health and CMV-seronegative.

This clone was seen a handful of times. The CDR3 loop reads CASSVEGRGVGYTF. As DNA, the CDR3 is TGTGCCAGCAGTGTCGAGGGCAGGGGGGTTGGCTACACCTTC. J is TRBJ1-2 and V is TRBV6-1, with TRBD1 identical over 7 bases. The J segment lost 7 bases and the V segment lost 4 bases, leaving 9 bases of the junction unmatched. The germline gives CDR1 MNHNS, CDR2 SASEGT. This CDR3 contains 14 residues.

The chain links TRBV30 to TRBJ1-2, with unresolved D. The CDR3 is made up of 13 amino acids. Trimming shortened V by 4 bases and J by 4 bases, and 13 bases separated the two germline ends. Germline values: CDR1 GTSNPN, CDR2 SVGIG (reference sequence). Here the CDR3 reads CAWTDRSAYGYTF. The CDR3 region has the DNA TGTGCCTGGACCGATAGGAGTGCCTATGGCTACACCTTC.

The V and J genes are TRBV5-1 and TRBJ1-1; D is uncertain. Between the trimmed V and J ends, which lost 4 bases and 3 bases, there was a span of 13 bases. This CDR3 has 14 amino acids. Germline values: CDR1 SGHRS, CDR2 YFSETQ. The CDR3 sequence is CASSPDGRYTEAFF. CDR3 DNA: TGCGCCAGCAGCCCGGACGGGAGATACACTGAAGCTTTCTTT.

This rearrangement joins TRBV7-6 to TRBJ1-5; 7 bases are a match to TRBD1. Trimming cost V 6 bases and J 8 bases; bases outside gene matches: 4. Germline V gene sequence: CDR1 SGHVS, CDR2 FNYEAQ. The CDR3 is 12 amino acids. Here the CDR3 reads CASSRQGEPQHF. CDR3 DNA sequence: TGTGCCAGCAGTCGACAGGGTGAGCCCCAGCATTTT.

The rearrangement links TRBV6-6 to TRBJ1-5, with 7 bases lining up with TRBD1. CDR1 and CDR2 from the germline V gene are MNHNY and SVGAGI (reference sequence). The CDR3 loop spans 12 amino acids. The ends lost 7 bases at V and 10 bases at J; junction bases unmatched: 7. The CDR3 sequence is CASTPGTAPQHF. Written as DNA, the CDR3 is TGTGCCAGCACGCCCGGGACAGCCCCCCAGCATTTT.

The chain recombines TRBV5-1 with TRBJ2-1; 12 bases are a match to TRBD2. This CDR3 has 16 residues. From germline, CDR1 is SGHRS and CDR2 YFSETQ. V lost 4 bases to trimming and J lost 8 bases; unmatched junction nucleotides: 10. The CDR3 spells CASSQPLAGGPHEQFF. The CDR3 DNA follows: TGCGCCAGCAGCCAACCCCTAGCGGGAGGGCCACATGAGCAGTTCTTC.

The chain carries TRBV10-3 and TRBJ1-1; 8 positions match TRBD1. Germline V gene sequence: CDR1 ENHRY, CDR2 SYGVKD. This CDR3 region has 15 residues. Losses at the gene ends were 0 bases for V and 1 base for J; bases not matched to a gene: 1. The DNA for the CDR3 is TGTGCCATCAGTGAGTCGCAGGGGGCGAACACTGAAGCTTTCTTT. Amino acid sequence: CAISESQGANTEAFF.

The J gene is TRBJ2-1, the V gene TRBV7-8; 9 nucleotides line up with TRBD2. The V and J ends lost 4 bases and 4 bases, in that order; junction bases with no gene match: 11. There are 17 residues in the CDR3. The germline V gene has CDR1 SGHVS and CDR2 FQNEAQ. This CDR3 reads CASSSAAMTSGYNEQFF. CDR3 DNA: TGTGCCAGCAGCTCCGCTGCGATGACTAGCGGATACAATGAGCAGTTCTTC. Complete variable domain (other parts from reference TRBV7-8 and TRBJ2-1): GAGVSQSPRYKVAKRGQDVALRCDPISGHVSLFWYQQALGQGPEFLTYFQNEAQLDKSGLPSDRFFAERPEGSVSTLKIQRTQQEDSAVYLCASSSAAMTSGYNEQFFGPGTRLTVL.

The V gene is TRBV5-8, the J gene TRBJ2-3, with 9 bases matching TRBD1. Germline values: CDR1 SGHTS, CDR2 YDEGEE. Germline trimming cut 2 bases from V and 1 base from J; bases unmatched to any gene: 2. This CDR3 is 15 amino acids long. This chain's CDR3 is CASSFHRGRTDTQYF. The CDR3 DNA is TGTGCCAGCAGCTTCCACAGGGGGCGCACAGATACGCAGTATTTT.

This rearrangement joins TRBV7-8 to TRBJ1-2; no definite D call. This CDR3 spans 16 amino acids. Germline V gene data show CDR1 as SGHVS and CDR2 as FQNEAQ. The V end was cut by 6 bases, the J end by 8 bases, with 25 bases between. DNA for the CDR3: TGTGCCAGCAGACCGTTTGGAGCCGAGATCCCGATGGGCTACACCTTC. Protein: CASRPFGAEIPMGYTF. The whole variable domain, remainder taken from reference TRBV7-8 and TRBJ1-2, is GAGVSQSPRYKVAKRGQDVALRCDPISGHVSLFWYQQALGQGPEFLTYFQNEAQLDKSGLPSDRFFAERPEGSVSTLKIQRTQQEDSAVYLCASRPFGAEIPMGYTFGSGTRLTVV.

The chain joins TRBV4-3 to TRBJ1-3; D gene unclear. The CDR3 contains 15 residues. V was cut by 1 base and J by 0 bases, with 7 bases left in between. The germline CDR1 and CDR2 sequences are LGHNA and YSLEER. CDR3 coding DNA: TGCGCCAGCAGCCAAGGAGGCACCTCTGGAAACACCATATATTTT. Its translation is CASSQGGTSGNTIYF.

The chain joins TRBV5-1 to TRBJ2-7, with 16 bases aligning to TRBD2. V gave up 0 bases and J gave up 4 bases; unmatched junction bases: 13. The CDR3 covers 20 residues. Germline assignment: CDR1 SGHRS and CDR2 YFSETQ. CDR3 bases: TGCGCCAGCAGCTTGGAGGGACTAGCGGGAGGGTTGGGATTTCGGTACGAGCAGTACTTC. Its protein product is CASSLEGLAGGLGFRYEQYF.

This clone was observed a handful of times. The chain links TRBV4-3 to TRBJ1-2; TRBD1 aligns across 9 bases. V dropped 0 bases and J dropped 5; count of bases not matched to a gene: 7. The CDR3 consists of 16 residues. Germline V gene data show CDR1 as LGHNA and CDR2 as YSLEER. The CDR3 region has the DNA TGCGCCAGCAGCCAAGAATGGTCAGGACAGGGGTATGGCTACACCTTC. Amino acid sequence: CASSQEWSGQGYGYTF.

This rearrangement joins TRBV28 to TRBJ2-2; 13 bases are a match to TRBD2. The germline V gene encodes CDR1 MDHEN and CDR2 SYDVKM. Trimming took 6 bases from V and 7 from J; bases not matched to a gene: 8. The CDR3 loop spans 16 amino acids. CDR3 sequence reads: CASRSHGLAGVGELFF. CDR3 sequence (DNA): TGTGCCAGCAGATCACACGGACTAGCGGGAGTCGGGGAGCTGTTTTTT.

The genes are TRBV28 and TRBJ2-7; D perhaps matches TRBD2 (6 bases). The CDR3 spans 14 residues. Deletions cut 9 bases from V and 2 bases from J, with 17 bases between. Germline-derived CDR1 and CDR2 are MDHEN and SYDVKM. CDR3 amino acids: CASANWGVTYEQYF. CDR3 nucleotide sequence: TGTGCCAGTGCAAATTGGGGGGTGACCTACGAGCAGTACTTC.

The chain combines TRBV28 with TRBJ2-3; D is perhaps TRBD2 (6 bases). CDR1 and CDR2 (germline): MDHEN, SYDVKM. V shed 6 bases and J shed 6 bases, with 13 bases lying between them. This CDR3 region has 13 residues. The CDR3 coding sequence is TGTGCCAGCAGCCCCGTGGAGGGGGATACGCAGTATTTT. Its translation is CASSPVEGDTQYF.

This rearrangement joins TRBV21-1 to TRBJ1-4. TRBV21-1 is a pseudogene. This CDR3 is 14 amino acids long. CDR3 protein: CASSWEGEGEKLFF. The CDR3 nucleotides read TGTGCCAGCAGCTGGGAGGGTGAAGGTGAAAAACTGTTTTTT.

This chain links TRBV4-2 with TRBJ2-2; 16 nucleotides match TRBD2. Germline V gene lookup returns CDR1 LGHNA and CDR2 YNFKEQ. V was pared by 0 bases and J by 4 bases, with 5 bases of the junction left unmatched. The CDR3 contains 19 residues. The CDR3 region is CASSQDGTSGRASTGELFF. The CDR3 DNA sequence: TGTGCCAGCAGCCAAGATGGGACTAGCGGGAGGGCCAGCACCGGGGAGCTGTTTTTT.

The chain links TRBV30 to TRBJ1-2; 7 bases fit TRBD1. The V segment lost 2 bases and the J segment 7 bases; nucleotides outside the gene matches: 10. The CDR3 runs to 14 residues. Per the germline V gene, CDR1 is GTSNPN and CDR2 is SVGIG (reference sequence). The CDR3 bases are TGTGCCTGGAGTTTTGAACAGGGGTTCGCTGGCTACACCTTC. Its protein is CAWSFEQGFAGYTF.

The gene calls are TRBV6-5 and TRBJ2-7; 10 bases match TRBD2. Per germline, CDR1 MNHEY and CDR2 SVGAGI. V dropped 5 bases and J dropped 6; count of bases not matched to a gene: 10. CDR3 size: 15 residues. CDR3 loop: CASSPPSAGGGEQYF. The CDR3 DNA is TGTGCCAGCAGTCCGCCCTCAGCGGGAGGGGGCGAGCAGTACTTC.

The V gene is TRBV5-4, the J gene TRBJ1-2; 8 bases map to TRBD1. Trimming removed 6 bases from V and 8 bases from J; junction bases left unmatched: 6. The CDR3 has 12 amino acids. Germline loops: CDR1 SGHNT, CDR2 YYREEE (reference sequence). CDR3 in DNA: TGTGCCAGCAACCTACAGGGGGGGGGCTACACCTTC. Protein: CASNLQGGGYTF.

The chain recombines TRBV4-2 with TRBJ2-7; D remains unclear. This CDR3 comprises 13 residues. The germline gives CDR1 LGHNA, CDR2 YNFKEQ. Trimming cost V 2 bases and J 9 bases, with 14 bases left between them. The CDR3 region has the DNA TGTGCCAGCAGCCAATTGGAGAGGTTTGGGCAGTACTTC. Amino acid sequence: CASSQLERFGQYF.

The chain uses TRBV7-8 and TRBJ2-7, with a weak D call TRBD2 (6 bases). Germline V gene data show CDR1 as SGHVS and CDR2 as FQNEAQ. There are 16 residues in the CDR3. V lost 1 base and J lost 0, with 13 bases in between. DNA for the CDR3: TGTGCCAGCAGCTTAGGGTGGGGACTGCACTCCTACGAGCAGTACTTC. Protein: CASSLGWGLHSYEQYF.

This chain uses TRBV5-1 with TRBJ2-7; D is possibly TRBD1 (6 bases). CDR3 length: 12 residues. CDR1 is SGHRS, CDR2 YFSETQ, per germline. Trimming left V 3 bases short and J 6 bases short, with 10 bases between. Written as DNA, the CDR3 is TGCGCCAGCAGCTACGGACAGAGCGAGCAGTACTTC. It encodes CASSYGQSEQYF.

The chain is built from TRBV14 and TRBJ2-1; 7 bases match TRBD2. The V segment lost 5 bases and the J segment 8 bases; nucleotides outside the gene matches: 15. This CDR3 spans 16 amino acids. In germline, CDR1 is SGHDN, CDR2 FVKESK. CDR3 sequence (DNA): TGTGCCAGCAGCTTTCGGTTTAGCGGGTATGGCTATGAGCAGTTCTTC. Amino acids: CASSFRFSGYGYEQFF.

The genes are TRBV5-1 and TRBJ2-5; 8 bases agree with TRBD1. V lost 2 bases to trimming and J lost 3 bases; unmatched junction nucleotides: 6. The germline V gene encodes CDR1 SGHRS and CDR2 YFSETQ. This CDR3 is 15 amino acids long. CDR3 sequence (DNA): TGCGCCAGCAGCTTTCAGGACAGGGAGAAAGAGACCCAGTACTTC. It specifies CASSFQDREKETQYF. Looking up the rest from reference TRBV5-1 and TRBJ2-5 gives the full variable domain: KAGVTQTPRYLIKTRGQQVTLSCSPISGHRSVSWYQQTPGQGLQFLFEYFSETQRNKGNFPGRFSGRQFSNSRSEMNVSTLELGDSALYLCASSFQDREKETQYFGPGTRLLVL.

Only a few counts were recorded for this clone. The chain carries TRBV6-6 and TRBJ2-7, with D tentatively TRBD1 (5 bases). Germline V gene lookup returns CDR1 MNHNY and CDR2 SVGAGI (reference sequence). Trimming stripped 5 bases from V and 0 bases from J, with 8 bases between. The CDR3 consists of 13 residues. The CDR3 reads CASSRRVSYEQYF. Here the CDR3 DNA reads TGTGCCAGCAGTCGCAGGGTCTCCTACGAGCAGTACTTC.